This TCR beta chain was recorded in a study of T cell repertoires in cytomegalovirus infection. Study-wide context: Public signatures in TCR beta pointed to CMV infection and matching HLA type.

This clonotype was picked up a small number of times. What it binds is unknown. Each CDR3 protein is one row after TCRdb ran MiXCR on the reads. This table holds fewer than 350,000 distinct CDR3 sequences, roughly 9.5% found once. Study conclusions and caveats: The study identified carriers of CMV plus the relevant HLA from cumulative public TCR beta family frequency. Ex vivo, HLA-C-restricted CMV-specific TCR beta clonotypes prevailed over the rest of the response.

This CDR3 has 16 amino acids. Germline V gene data show CDR1 as LNHDA and CDR2 as SQIVND (reference sequence). V lost 5 bases and J lost 4; bases outside the gene matches: 12. The rearrangement joins TRBV19 to TRBJ1-1, with 8 bases that match TRBD1. The receptor was derived from a human donor in good health (CMV status not recorded). Some clones in this sample may be carry-over from other donors' samples. The sample consisted of PBMCs. The CDR3 is CASSSPGQAATTEAFF. Written as DNA, the CDR3 is TGTGCCAGTAGTTCCCCGGGACAGGCCGCGACCACTGAAGCTTTCTTT.